The source of this T cell receptor beta chain is a study of cytomegalovirus exposure and HLA in healthy donors. Primers: 60 Vbeta forward and 13 Jbeta reverse. Produced via immunoSEQ multiplex PCR; TCRdb's table is partial and in-frame only. This table has around 100,000 clones, around 71% appearing once. This clone was counted a single time. As yet, its antigen is unknown. CDR1 is GTSNPN, CDR2 SVGIG, per germline (reference sequence). This CDR3 is built from 13 residues. V shed 3 bases and J 6 bases; nucleotides not matched to a gene: 5. Overall study findings and caveats: In a later analysis, donors in an Asian-associated ancestry cluster reportedly had fewer N-insertions in productive TCRs than the cohort mean.

Sequencing used PBMCs. The TCR comes from a man aged 25 to 40 in good health and CMV-seronegative. The chain uses TRBV30 and TRBJ2-7, with 10 positions matching TRBD2. CDR3 residues: CAWRSGGAGEQYF. The CDR3 DNA follows: TGTGCCTGGAGGAGCGGGGGGGCGGGCGAGCAGTACTTC.